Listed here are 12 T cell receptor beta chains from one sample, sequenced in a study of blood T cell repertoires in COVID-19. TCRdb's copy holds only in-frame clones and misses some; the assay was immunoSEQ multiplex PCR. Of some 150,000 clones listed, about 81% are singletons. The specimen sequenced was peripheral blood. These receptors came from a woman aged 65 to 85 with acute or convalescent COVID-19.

DNA of the CDR3: TGTGCCAGTAGTTACAGGGTTAACTATGGCTACACCTTC. This gives the protein CASSYRVNYGYTF. V is TRBV19 and J is TRBJ1-2; perhaps TRBD1 as D (6 bases). The CDR3 length is 13 residues. Germline CDR1 LNHDA, CDR2 SQIVND (reference sequence). Deletions cut 5 bases from V and 1 base from J, with 8 bases between.

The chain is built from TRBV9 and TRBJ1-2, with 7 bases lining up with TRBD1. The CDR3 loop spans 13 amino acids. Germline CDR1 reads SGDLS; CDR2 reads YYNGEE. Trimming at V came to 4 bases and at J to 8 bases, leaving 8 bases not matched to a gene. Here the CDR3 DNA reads TGTGCCAGCAGCTCCCGGACAGGTTGGGGCTACACCTTC. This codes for CASSSRTGWGYTF.

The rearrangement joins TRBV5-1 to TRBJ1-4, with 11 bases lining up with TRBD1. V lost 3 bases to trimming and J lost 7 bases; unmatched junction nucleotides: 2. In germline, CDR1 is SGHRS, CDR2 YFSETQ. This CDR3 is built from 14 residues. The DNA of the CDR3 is TGCGCCAGCAGCTGGGGACAGGGGGGTGAAAAACTGTTTTTT. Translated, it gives CASSWGQGGEKLFF.

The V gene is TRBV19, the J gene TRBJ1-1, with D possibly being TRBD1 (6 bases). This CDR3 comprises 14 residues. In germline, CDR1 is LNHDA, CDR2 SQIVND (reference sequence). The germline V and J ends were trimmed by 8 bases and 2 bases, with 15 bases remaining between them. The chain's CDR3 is CASCNPGHNTEAFF. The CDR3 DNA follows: TGTGCCAGTTGTAATCCGGGACACAACACTGAAGCTTTCTTT.

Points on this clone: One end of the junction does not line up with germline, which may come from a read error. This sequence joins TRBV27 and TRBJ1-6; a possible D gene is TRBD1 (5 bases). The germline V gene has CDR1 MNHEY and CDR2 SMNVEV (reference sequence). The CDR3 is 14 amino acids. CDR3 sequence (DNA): TGTGTCAGCACCACGAGGCAGGGATACTCACCCCTCCACTTT. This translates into CVSTTRQGYSPLHF.

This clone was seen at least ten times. The CDR3 sequence is CASSLGGGASYEQYF. The CDR3 DNA reads as TGTGCCAGCAGCTTGGGTGGGGGGGCCTCCTACGAGCAGTACTTC. The chain recombines TRBV5-4 with TRBJ2-7, with D perhaps TRBD2 (7 bases). Germline V gene data show CDR1 as SGHNT and CDR2 as YYREEE (reference sequence). Trimming pared 0 bases from V and 0 bases from J, leaving 10 bases between. The CDR3 has 15 amino acids.

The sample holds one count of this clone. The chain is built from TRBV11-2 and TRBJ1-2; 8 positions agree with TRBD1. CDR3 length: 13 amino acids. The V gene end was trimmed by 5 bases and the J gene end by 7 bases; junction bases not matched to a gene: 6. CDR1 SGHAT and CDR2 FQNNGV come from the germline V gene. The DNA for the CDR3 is TGTGCCAGCAGCCTCGACAGGGGACGTGGCTACACCTTC. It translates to CASSLDRGRGYTF.

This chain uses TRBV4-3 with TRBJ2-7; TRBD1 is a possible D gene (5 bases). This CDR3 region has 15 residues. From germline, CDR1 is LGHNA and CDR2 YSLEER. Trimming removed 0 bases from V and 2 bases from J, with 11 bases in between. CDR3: CASSQEGTGTYEQYF. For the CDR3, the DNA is TGCGCCAGCAGCCAAGAAGGAACAGGAACCTACGAGCAGTACTTC.

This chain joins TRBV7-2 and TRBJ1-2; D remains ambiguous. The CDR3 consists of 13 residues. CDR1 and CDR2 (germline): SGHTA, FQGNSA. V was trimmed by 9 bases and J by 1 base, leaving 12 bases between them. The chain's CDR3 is CASRQTFNYGYTF. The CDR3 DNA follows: TGTGCCAGTAGACAAACATTTAACTATGGCTACACCTTC.

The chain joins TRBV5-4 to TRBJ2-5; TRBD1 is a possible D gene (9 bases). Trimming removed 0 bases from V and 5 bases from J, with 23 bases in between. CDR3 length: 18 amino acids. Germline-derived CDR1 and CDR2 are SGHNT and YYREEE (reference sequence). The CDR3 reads CASSLAGGDRVGAETQYF. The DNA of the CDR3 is TGTGCCAGCAGCTTGGCGGGGGGGGACAGGGTAGGGGCTGAGACCCAGTACTTC.

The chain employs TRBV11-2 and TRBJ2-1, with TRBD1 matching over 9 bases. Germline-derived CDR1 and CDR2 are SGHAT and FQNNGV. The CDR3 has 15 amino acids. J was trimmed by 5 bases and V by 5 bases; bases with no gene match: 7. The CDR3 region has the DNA TGTGCCAGCAGCCAAGGTTGGACAGGGGACAATGAGCAGTTCTTC. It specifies CASSQGWTGDNEQFF.

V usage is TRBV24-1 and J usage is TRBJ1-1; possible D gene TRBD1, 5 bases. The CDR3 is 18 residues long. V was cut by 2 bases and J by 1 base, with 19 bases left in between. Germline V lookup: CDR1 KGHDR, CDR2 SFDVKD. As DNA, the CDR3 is TGTGCCACCAGTGATTCTAAGGGACTCTCCGGGAGGAACACTGAAGCTTTCTTT. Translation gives CATSDSKGLSGRNTEAFF.